Listed below are T cell receptor beta chains from one sample, sequenced in a study of vaccination effects on CD4 cells after COVID-19. Sequencing used immunoSEQ multiplex PCR; TCRdb keeps in-frame clones, though not all of them. The table records tens of thousands of clones, 72% of them present only once. No antigens are known for them. The material sequenced was CD4+ T cells from PBMCs cultured with HCoV-NL63 spike peptides, taken after COVID-19 vaccination. These receptors were collected from a human donor who received a COVID-19 vaccine. CDR3s include the opening cysteine and the closing phenylalanine or tryptophan. D genes are given only for firm matches. Clone size is given for some rows only: seen once, a few or many times, or a class if the clone is expanded.

j_call: TRBJ1-1
v_call: TRBV7-2
d_call: NA
clone_size: NA
cdr3_nt: TGTGCCAGCATTCGTGTTCCTGAAGCTTTCTTT
cdr3_aa: CASIRVPEAFF

j_call: TRBJ1-2
v_call: TRBV5-4
d_call: TRBD1
clone_size: NA
cdr3_nt: TGTGCCAGCAGCCCCCGGGACAGCCAGTCCTATGGCTACACCTTC
cdr3_aa: CASSPRDSQSYGYTF

j_call: TRBJ1-2
v_call: TRBV7-8
d_call: NA
clone_size: few
cdr3_nt: TGTGCCAGCAGCTTAGATTTGGGATCTGGCTACACCTTC
cdr3_aa: CASSLDLGSGYTF

j_call: TRBJ1-1
v_call: TRBV7-6
d_call: NA
clone_size: NA
cdr3_nt: TGTGCCAGCAGCTTAAGGTCTTCCCCCGACGGGGGTATTTTCTTT
cdr3_aa: CASSLRSSPDGGIFF

j_call: TRBJ1-5
v_call: TRBV28
d_call: NA
clone_size: NA
cdr3_nt: TGTGCCAGCAGTTTCGGTGCAGGGACAAGCAATCAGCCCCAGCATTTT
cdr3_aa: CASSFGAGTSNQPQHF

j_call: TRBJ2-3
v_call: TRBV18
d_call: NA
clone_size: NA
cdr3_nt: TGTGCCAGCTCACAACCCCCCTGGAGAGTTAGCACAGATACGCAGTATTTT
cdr3_aa: CASSQPPWRVSTDTQYF

j_call: TRBJ2-1
v_call: TRBV11-2
d_call: TRBD2
clone_size: once
cdr3_nt: TGTGCCAGCGATCCCCGGGGGGGATACAATGAGCAGTTCTTC
cdr3_aa: CASDPRGGYNEQFF

j_call: TRBJ2-7
v_call: TRBV19
d_call: TRBD2
clone_size: NA
cdr3_nt: TGTGCCAGTAGTGCCGTAGCGGGGGTCGATCAGCAGTACTTC
cdr3_aa: CASSAVAGVDQQYF

j_call: TRBJ1-5
v_call: TRBV6-2/TRBV6-3
d_call: NA
clone_size: NA
cdr3_nt: TGTGCCAGCAGTTGGACAGCCCATCAGCCCCAGCATTTT
cdr3_aa: CASSWTAHQPQHF

j_call: TRBJ1-1
v_call: TRBV29-1
d_call: NA
clone_size: few
cdr3_nt: TGCAGCGTGAGGCAGGTCTTGAACACTGAAGCTTTCTTT
cdr3_aa: CSVRQVLNTEAFF

j_call: TRBJ1-5
v_call: TRBV6-1
d_call: NA
clone_size: NA
cdr3_nt: TGTGCCAGCAGTGAAAAGGAGACAGGTCTGGGAATATATGGCAATAGCAATCAGCCCCAGCATTTT
cdr3_aa: CASSEKETGLGIYGNSNQPQHF

j_call: TRBJ1-1
v_call: TRBV2
d_call: NA
clone_size: NA
cdr3_nt: TGTGCCAGCAGTGAAGAAGTGGGGGGGGACGACACTGAAGCTTTCTTT
cdr3_aa: CASSEEVGGDDTEAFF

j_call: TRBJ2-3
v_call: TRBV12-5
d_call: NA
clone_size: NA
cdr3_nt: TGTGCTAGTGGTTTGGGATTGGGGGAGGATACGCAGTATTTT
cdr3_aa: CASGLGLGEDTQYF

j_call: TRBJ1-2
v_call: TRBV5-8
d_call: NA
clone_size: NA
cdr3_nt: TGTGCCAGCAGCTCCTCCCGGGGGGGCTATGGCTACACCTTC
cdr3_aa: CASSSSRGGYGYTF

j_call: TRBJ2-3
v_call: TRBV9
d_call: TRBD2
clone_size: once
cdr3_nt: TGTGCCAGCAGCGTTGGAACTAGCGGGTCGATAGATACGCAGTATTTT
cdr3_aa: CASSVGTSGSIDTQYF

j_call: TRBJ2-5
v_call: TRBV3-1/TRBV3-2
d_call: NA
clone_size: NA
cdr3_nt: TGTGCCAGCAGCCTACGGGGCTACGGGACCCAGTACTTC
cdr3_aa: CASSLRGYGTQYF

j_call: TRBJ2-7
v_call: TRBV11-1
d_call: TRBD1
clone_size: few
cdr3_nt: TGTGCCAGCAGCTTCCGGGACAGGAGCTCCTACGAGCAGTACTTC
cdr3_aa: CASSFRDRSSYEQYF

j_call: TRBJ1-2
v_call: TRBV3-1/TRBV3-2
d_call: TRBD1
clone_size: once
cdr3_nt: TGTGCCAGCAGCCTCGACAGGGGACGCGGAGGTGGCTACACCTTC
cdr3_aa: CASSLDRGRGGGYTF

j_call: TRBJ2-1
v_call: TRBV7-9
d_call: TRBD2
clone_size: once
cdr3_nt: TGTGCCAGCAGCTTAGGAGGGACTAGCGGGATTTATGAGCAGTTCTTC
cdr3_aa: CASSLGGTSGIYEQFF

j_call: TRBJ2-1
v_call: TRBV4-2
d_call: NA
clone_size: NA
cdr3_nt: TGTGCCAGCAGCCAAGATACGAGTCGTTACAATGAGCAGTTCTTC
cdr3_aa: CASSQDTSRYNEQFF

j_call: TRBJ2-7
v_call: TRBV4-2
d_call: TRBD2
clone_size: NA
cdr3_nt: TGTGCCAGCAGCCAAGCGGATTCCAGGCGGGGGGAACCTTACGAGCAGTACTTC
cdr3_aa: CASSQADSRRGEPYEQYF

j_call: TRBJ1-4
v_call: TRBV5-6
d_call: TRBD1
clone_size: NA
cdr3_nt: TGTGCCAGCAGCTTGTATGGGGACAGGGTAAATGAAAAACTGTTTTTT
cdr3_aa: CASSLYGDRVNEKLFF

j_call: TRBJ1-1
v_call: TRBV6-5
d_call: NA
clone_size: few
cdr3_nt: TGTGCCAGCAGTTACAAGGGACAAGGTATGACTGAAGCTTTCTTT
cdr3_aa: CASSYKGQGMTEAFF

j_call: TRBJ2-3
v_call: TRBV10-3
d_call: NA
clone_size: NA
cdr3_nt: TGTGCCATCAGTGAGTCGATTTCGTTGGGGGAAGCAGATACGCAGTATTTT
cdr3_aa: CAISESISLGEADTQYF

j_call: TRBJ2-7
v_call: TRBV7-2
d_call: NA
clone_size: medium-sized
cdr3_nt: TGTGCCAGCAGCTCTTACCAGAAAACCTACGAGCAGTACTTC
cdr3_aa: CASSSYQKTYEQYF

j_call: TRBJ2-1
v_call: TRBV24-1
d_call: TRBD2
clone_size: NA
cdr3_nt: TGTGCCACCAGCAATAGCGGGAGTCGGAATGAGCAGTTCTTC
cdr3_aa: CATSNSGSRNEQFF

j_call: TRBJ1-2
v_call: TRBV5-5
d_call: TRBD1
clone_size: few
cdr3_nt: TGTGCCAGCAGCCTCGGGACAGGGCGAAGTTATGGCTACACCTTC
cdr3_aa: CASSLGTGRSYGYTF

j_call: TRBJ1-6
v_call: TRBV6-1
d_call: NA
clone_size: NA
cdr3_nt: TGTGCCAGCAGTGAATCCGGGAGACCCCTCCACTTT
cdr3_aa: CASSESGRPLHF

j_call: TRBJ1-6
v_call: TRBV5-4
d_call: NA
clone_size: NA
cdr3_nt: TGTGCCAGCAGCTTGAACCTACCAAATTCACCCCTCCACTTT
cdr3_aa: CASSLNLPNSPLHF